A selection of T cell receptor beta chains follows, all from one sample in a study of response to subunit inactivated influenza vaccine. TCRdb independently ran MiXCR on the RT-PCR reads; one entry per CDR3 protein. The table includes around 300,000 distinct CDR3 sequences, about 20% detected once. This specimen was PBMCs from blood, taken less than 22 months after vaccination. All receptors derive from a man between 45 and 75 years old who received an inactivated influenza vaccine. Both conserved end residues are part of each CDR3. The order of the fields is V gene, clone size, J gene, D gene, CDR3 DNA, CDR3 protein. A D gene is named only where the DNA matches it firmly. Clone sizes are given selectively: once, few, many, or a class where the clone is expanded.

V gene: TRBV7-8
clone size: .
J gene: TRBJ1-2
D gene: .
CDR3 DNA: TGTGCCAGCAGCTACTACCGGGACGCAGCTAACTATGGCTACACCTTC
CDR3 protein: CASSYYRDAANYGYTF

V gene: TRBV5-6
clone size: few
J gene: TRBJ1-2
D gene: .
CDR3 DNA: TGTGCCAGCAGCTTGACCCAGCTAGGACAGCTCTGGGGCTACACCTTC
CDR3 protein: CASSLTQLGQLWGYTF

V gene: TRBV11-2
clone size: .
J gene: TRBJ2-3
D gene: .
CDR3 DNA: TGTGCCAGCAGCCCCCGTTACACAGATACGCAGTATTTT
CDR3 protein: CASSPRYTDTQYF

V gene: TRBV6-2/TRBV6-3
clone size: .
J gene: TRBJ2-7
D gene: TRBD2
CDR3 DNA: TGTGCCAGCAGGCGGACTAGCGGATTTAATTACCTCTCCTACGAGCAGTACTTC
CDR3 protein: CASRRTSGFNYLSYEQYF

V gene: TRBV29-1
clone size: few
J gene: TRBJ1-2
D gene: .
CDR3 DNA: TGCAGCGTTACCCCGAGGAGCTCCTATGGCTACACCTTC
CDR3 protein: CSVTPRSSYGYTF

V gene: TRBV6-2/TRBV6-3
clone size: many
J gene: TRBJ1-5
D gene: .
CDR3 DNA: TGTGCCAGCAGTTATACAGTGCCGAGGCCCCAGCATTTT
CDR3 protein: CASSYTVPRPQHF

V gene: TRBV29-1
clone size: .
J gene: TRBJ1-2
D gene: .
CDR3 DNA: TGCAGCGTCTCAGGGGTATATGGCTACACCTTC
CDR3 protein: CSVSGVYGYTF

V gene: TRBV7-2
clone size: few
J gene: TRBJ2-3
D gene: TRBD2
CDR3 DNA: TGTGCCAGCAGCAGGGGACTAGCGGCCCTAAGGGATACGCAGTATTTT
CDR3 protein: CASSRGLAALRDTQYF

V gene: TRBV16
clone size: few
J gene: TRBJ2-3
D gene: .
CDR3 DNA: TGTGCCAGCAGCCAATTACGGGGGTCGGGAGATACGCAGTATTTT
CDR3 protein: CASSQLRGSGDTQYF

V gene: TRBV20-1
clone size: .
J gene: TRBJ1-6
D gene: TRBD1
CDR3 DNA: TGCAGTGCTAGAGGAGACAGGGGGCCCCTGAATTCACCCCTCCACTTT
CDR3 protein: CSARGDRGPLNSPLHF

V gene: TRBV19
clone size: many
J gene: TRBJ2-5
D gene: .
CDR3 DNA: TGTGCCAGTAGTATGGGCCGGATAAAAGAGACCCAGTACTTC
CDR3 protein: CASSMGRIKETQYF

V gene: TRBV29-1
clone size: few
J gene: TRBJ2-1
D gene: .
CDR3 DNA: TGCAGCGTTGACCAGTCCTACAATGAGCAGTTCTTC
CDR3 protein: CSVDQSYNEQFF

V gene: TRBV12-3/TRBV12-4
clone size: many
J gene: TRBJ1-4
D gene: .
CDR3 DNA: TGTGCCAGCAGTTTCCGCCAGTTCAGTGGAAAACTGTTTTTT
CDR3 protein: CASSFRQFSGKLFF

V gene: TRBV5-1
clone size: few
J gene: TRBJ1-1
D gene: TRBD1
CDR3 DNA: TGCGCCAGCAGCTTGGGTCAGGGGGGCCCTACTGAAGCTTTCTTT
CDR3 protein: CASSLGQGGPTEAFF

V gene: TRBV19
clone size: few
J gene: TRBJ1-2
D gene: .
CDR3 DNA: TGTGCCAGTAGTATCCAACTATACTATGGCTACACCTTC
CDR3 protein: CASSIQLYYGYTF

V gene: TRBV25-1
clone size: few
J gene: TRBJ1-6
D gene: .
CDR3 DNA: TGTGCCAGCAGTGGCATTCGGACCCTCCACTTT
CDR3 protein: CASSGIRTLHF

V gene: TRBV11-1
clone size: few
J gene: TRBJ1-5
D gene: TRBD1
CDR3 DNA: TGTGCCAGCAGCTACCGGCGCAGGGGGCAAGGGAGCAATCAGCCCCAGCATTTT
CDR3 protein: CASSYRRRGQGSNQPQHF

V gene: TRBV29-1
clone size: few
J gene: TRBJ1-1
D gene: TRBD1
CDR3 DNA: TGCAGCTTTTGGACAGGGGCCACTGAAGCTTTCTTT
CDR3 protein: CSFWTGATEAFF

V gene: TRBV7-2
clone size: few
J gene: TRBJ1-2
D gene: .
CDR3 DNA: TGTGCCAGCAGCTTAGGACAGATTTCTTATGGCTACACCTTC
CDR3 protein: CASSLGQISYGYTF

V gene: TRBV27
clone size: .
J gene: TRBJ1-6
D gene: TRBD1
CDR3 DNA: TGTGCCAGCAGTACTACAGGGGGGACACCCCTCCACTTT
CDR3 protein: CASSTTGGTPLHF

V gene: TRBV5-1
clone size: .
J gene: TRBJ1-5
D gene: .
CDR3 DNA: TGCGCCAGCAGCAAGGACAGTGCACGGCCCCAGCATTTT
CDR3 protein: CASSKDSARPQHF

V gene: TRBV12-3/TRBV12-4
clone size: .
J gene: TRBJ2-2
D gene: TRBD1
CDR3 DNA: TGTGCCAGCAGCCGCGGACAGGGGATCGGCCCCGGGGAGCTGTTTTTT
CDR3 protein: CASSRGQGIGPGELFF

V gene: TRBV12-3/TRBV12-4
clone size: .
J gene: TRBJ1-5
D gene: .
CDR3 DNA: TGTGCCAGCAGTTTTAGCAGAAGCAATCAGCCCCAGCATTTT
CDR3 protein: CASSFSRSNQPQHF

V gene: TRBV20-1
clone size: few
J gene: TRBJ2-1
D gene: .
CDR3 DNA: TGCAGTGCTTGGGTTTGGGGGTCCTACAATGAGCAGTTCTTC
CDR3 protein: CSAWVWGSYNEQFF

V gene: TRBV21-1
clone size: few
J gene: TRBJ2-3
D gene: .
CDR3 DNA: TGTGCCAGCAGCAAAATAGGGACTAGCGGCACAGATACGCAGTATTTT
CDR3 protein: CASSKIGTSGTDTQYF

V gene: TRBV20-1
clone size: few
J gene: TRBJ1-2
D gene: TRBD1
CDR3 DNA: TGCAGTGCTAGAGCAGGACAGGGCCGCGGCTACACCTTC
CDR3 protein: CSARAGQGRGYTF

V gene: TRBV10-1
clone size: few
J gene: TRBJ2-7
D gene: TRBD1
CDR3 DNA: TGCGCCAGCAGCTCCGGGACAGGGGGCTGGGAGCAGTACTTC
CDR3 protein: CASSSGTGGWEQYF

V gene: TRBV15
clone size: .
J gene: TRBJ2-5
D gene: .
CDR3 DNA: TGTGCCACCAGCGGGAGCTATGAGACCCAGTACTTC
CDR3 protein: CATSGSYETQYF

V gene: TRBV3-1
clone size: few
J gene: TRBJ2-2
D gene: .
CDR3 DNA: TGTGCCAGCAGCCAAGTACGGGGCACCGGGGAGCTGTTTTTT
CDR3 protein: CASSQVRGTGELFF

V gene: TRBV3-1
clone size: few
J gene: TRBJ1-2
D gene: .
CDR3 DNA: TGTGCCAGCAGCCCGCCTACACTCAACTATGGCTACACCTTC
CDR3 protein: CASSPPTLNYGYTF

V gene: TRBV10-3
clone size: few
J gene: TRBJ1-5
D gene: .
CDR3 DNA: TGTGCCATCAGAAGTAATAGCAATCAGCCCCAGCATTTT
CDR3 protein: CAIRSNSNQPQHF

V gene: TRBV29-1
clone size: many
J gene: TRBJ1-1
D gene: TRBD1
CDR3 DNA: TGCAGCGTTGATATTGTGACAGGGAGTGAAGCTTTCTTT
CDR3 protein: CSVDIVTGSEAFF

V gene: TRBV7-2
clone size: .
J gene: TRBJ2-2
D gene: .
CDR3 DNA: TGTGCCAGCAGCTCTCCCCCCACCGGGGAGCTGTTTTTT
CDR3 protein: CASSSPPTGELFF

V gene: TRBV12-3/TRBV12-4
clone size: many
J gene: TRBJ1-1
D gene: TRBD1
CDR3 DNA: TGTGCCAGCAGCCGGGACAGGATTTCTGAAGCTTTCTTT
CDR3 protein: CASSRDRISEAFF

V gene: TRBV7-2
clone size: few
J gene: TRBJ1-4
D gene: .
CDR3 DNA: TGTGCCAGCAGCTTATTAGCAGGGGCGACAACTAATGAAAAACTGTTTTTT
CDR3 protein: CASSLLAGATTNEKLFF

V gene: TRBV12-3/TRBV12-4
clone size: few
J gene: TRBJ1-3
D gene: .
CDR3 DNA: TGTGCCAGCACCCCGACAGCAGGAAACACCATATATTTT
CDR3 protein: CASTPTAGNTIYF